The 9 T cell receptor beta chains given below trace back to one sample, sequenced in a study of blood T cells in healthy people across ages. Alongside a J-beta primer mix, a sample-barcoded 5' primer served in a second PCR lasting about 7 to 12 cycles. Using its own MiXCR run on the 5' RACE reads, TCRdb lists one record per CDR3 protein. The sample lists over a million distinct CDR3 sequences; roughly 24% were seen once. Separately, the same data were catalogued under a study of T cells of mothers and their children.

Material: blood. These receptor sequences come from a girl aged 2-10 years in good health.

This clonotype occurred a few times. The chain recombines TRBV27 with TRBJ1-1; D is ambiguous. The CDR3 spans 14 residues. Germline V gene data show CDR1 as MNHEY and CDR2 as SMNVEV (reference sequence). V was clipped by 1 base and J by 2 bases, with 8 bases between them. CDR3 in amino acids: CASSLLRDNTEAFF. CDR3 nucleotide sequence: TGTGCCAGCAGTTTATTACGGGATAACACTGAAGCTTTCTTT.

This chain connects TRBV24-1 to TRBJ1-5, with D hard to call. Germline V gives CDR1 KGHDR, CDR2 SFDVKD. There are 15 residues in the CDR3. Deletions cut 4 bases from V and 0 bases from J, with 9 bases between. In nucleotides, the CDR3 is TGTGCCACCAGTGAGGAGACGGCTAGCAATCAGCCCCAGCATTTT. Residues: CATSEETASNQPQHF.

The CDR3 coding sequence is TGTGCCATCAAAAAGGACGGGGCGGGCAATCAGCCCCAGCATTTT. This codes for CAIKKDGAGNQPQHF. The V gene is TRBV10-3, the J gene TRBJ1-5, with a weak D call TRBD1 (5 bases). The CDR3 is 15 residues long. Trimming stripped 7 bases from V and 2 bases from J, with 15 bases between. From germline, CDR1 is ENHRY and CDR2 SYGVKD.

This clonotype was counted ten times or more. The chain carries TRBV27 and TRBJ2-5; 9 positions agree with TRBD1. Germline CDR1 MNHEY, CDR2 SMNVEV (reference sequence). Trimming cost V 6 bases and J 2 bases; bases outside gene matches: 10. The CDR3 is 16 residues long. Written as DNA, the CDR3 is TGTGCCAGCAGCCCTCTTGGGACAGGGCGACAAGAGACCCAGTACTTC. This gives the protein CASSPLGTGRQETQYF.

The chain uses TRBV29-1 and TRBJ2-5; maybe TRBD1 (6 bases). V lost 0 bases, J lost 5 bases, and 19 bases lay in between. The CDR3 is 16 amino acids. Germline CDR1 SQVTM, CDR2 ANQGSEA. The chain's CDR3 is CSVEERGFGVGETQYF. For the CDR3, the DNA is TGCAGCGTTGAAGAAAGGGGGTTTGGGGTAGGGGAGACCCAGTACTTC.

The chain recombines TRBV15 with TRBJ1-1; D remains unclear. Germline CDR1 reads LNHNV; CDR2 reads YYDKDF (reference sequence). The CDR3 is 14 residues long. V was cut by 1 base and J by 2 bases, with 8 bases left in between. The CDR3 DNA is TGTGCCACCAGCAGAGGACGGGTAAACACTGAAGCTTTCTTT. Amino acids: CATSRGRVNTEAFF. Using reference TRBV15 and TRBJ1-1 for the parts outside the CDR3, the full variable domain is DAMVIQNPRYQVTQFGKPVTLSCSQTLNHNVMYWYQQKSSQAPKLLFHYYDKDFNNEADTPDNFQSRRPNTSFCFLDIRSPGLGDTAMYLCATSRGRVNTEAFFGQGTRLTVV.

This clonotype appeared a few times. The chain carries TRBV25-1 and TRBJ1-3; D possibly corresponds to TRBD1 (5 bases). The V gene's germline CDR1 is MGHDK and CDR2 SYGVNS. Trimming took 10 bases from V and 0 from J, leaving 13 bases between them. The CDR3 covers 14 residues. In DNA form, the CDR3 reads TGTGCCACCCGGGACTTCCTCTCTGGAAACACCATATATTTT. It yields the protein CATRDFLSGNTIYF.

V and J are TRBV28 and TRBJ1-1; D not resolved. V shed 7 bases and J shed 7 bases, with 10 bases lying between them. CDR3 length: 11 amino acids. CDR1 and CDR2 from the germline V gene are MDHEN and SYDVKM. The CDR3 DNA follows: TGTGCCAGCAATCGGACCGTTGAAGCTTTCTTT. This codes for CASNRTVEAFF.

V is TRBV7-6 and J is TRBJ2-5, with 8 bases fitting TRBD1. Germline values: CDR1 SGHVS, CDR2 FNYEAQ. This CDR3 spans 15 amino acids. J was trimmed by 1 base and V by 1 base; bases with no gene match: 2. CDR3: CASSLGTGLQETQYF. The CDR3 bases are TGTGCCAGCAGCTTAGGGACAGGGCTCCAAGAGACCCAGTACTTC.